This T cell receptor beta chain was sequenced for a study of regulatory dendritic cells for organ transplantation. Study-wide findings and caveats: Mature dendritic cells appeared to drive more memory CD8+ clonal expansion than regulatory ones.

CFSE-labeled sorted T cells met regulatory or mature dendritic cells for around five days. Naive CD45RA+ and memory CD45RO+ CD4+ or CD8+ T cells were FACS-sorted. Only in-frame clones appear in the TCRdb table, and some are missing; sequencing was by immunoSEQ multiplex PCR. In the table there are approximately 11,000 clones, over 85% of which are singletons. The germline V gene has CDR1 SQVTM and CDR2 ANQGSEA. J lost 4 bases, V lost 1 base, and 19 bases had no gene match. The CDR3 loop spans 19 amino acids. This clone has a single count. As yet, its antigen is unknown. The chain joins TRBV29-1 to TRBJ1-2; 9 nucleotides line up with TRBD1. The sample consisted of naive CD8+ T cells from blood cultured with dendritic cells. Indicated subset: CD45RA+ naive T cells. The sequence was obtained from a human donor in good health. The CDR3 protein is CSVEAPVEDRGLVSYGYTF. The CDR3 DNA sequence: TGCAGCGTTGAAGCGCCGGTTGAGGACAGGGGATTAGTAAGCTATGGCTACACCTTC.